This entry concerns a single TCR beta chain. Amplifying from RNA transcripts, the study obtained TCR beta CDR3 regions. HTBI primers were used in a first-round RT-PCR, which preceded a second-round multiplex PCR. TCRdb redid the calling of the multiplex PCR reads with MiXCR, one entry per CDR3 protein. The repertoire consists of about half a million distinct CDR3 sequences, with under 15% occurring once and the leading ten covering about 10%. The data are from a study of Graves' ophthalmopathy and Graves' hyperthyroidism. Moderate-to-severe activity, CAS ≥3, NOSPECS ≥4 and a duration under 3 months were seen in donors with ophthalmopathy. No donor had other autoimmune disease, uncontrolled infection, pregnancy or lactation. Losses at the gene ends were 5 bases for V and 6 bases for J; bases not matched to a gene: 12. The CDR3 is 14 amino acids. The germline CDR1 and CDR2 sequences are GTSNPN and SVGIG (reference sequence).

The sample was blood. This chain uses TRBV30 with TRBJ1-1, with 7 bases fitting TRBD1. The clonotype comes from a young woman with Graves' ophthalmopathy. The CDR3 nucleotides are TGTGCCTGGGCAGGGGGGGAGCAGGACTCTGAAGCTTTCTTT. Protein product: CAWAGGEQDSEAFF.